This TCR beta chain was profiled in a study of cytomegalovirus exposure and HLA in healthy donors (dated by TCRdb to about 2017). For the study in its entirety: In an earlier analysis of under 750 of the donors, 276 Gb of sequence data and 95 million to 130 million unique TCR beta sequences from 180 million or so T cells were reported. An early release that covered about 600 HLA-typed donors contained approximately 300 gigabases of sequencing data and around 85 million unique TCR sequences. Of the approximately 370 genotyped donors, less than 85% were placed in the genetic ancestry cluster associated with self-reported Caucasian donors. The study aimed to test whether signatures of past pathogen exposure could be identified by cataloging public T cell receptors. The T cell repertoires of under 700 subjects were profiled by immunosequencing and related to cytomegalovirus serostatus. Besides the first cohort of roughly 640 subjects, a separate validation cohort made up of 120 different subjects was used. To predict cytomegalovirus infection status, the study brought together high-throughput TCR immunosequencing, statistical association of individual TCRs with disease status, and machine learning. A later analysis re-examined previously published TCR beta repertoires from hundreds of donors and added high-resolution HLA genotyping to investigate patterns of TCR occurrence. Rather than drawing on any new phenotypic data, the later analysis identified candidate immune exposures from TCR beta sequences and the way those sequences occurred across donors. In an earlier analysis of 500 to 650 of the donors, high-throughput TCR beta sequencing was used to judge whether each TCR beta V gene segment behaved as functional or pseudogenic. Alongside the repertoire data, information on donor age, sex, ethnicity and CMV serostatus was compiled. In a later genetic analysis, genome-wide SNP genotypes for about three fifths of the roughly 670 donors were used, and that subset was treated as a discovery cohort. All discovery cohort repertoires had been generated on a single sequencing platform. HLA typing included class I and class II loci at four-digit resolution. The number of typed donors differed by locus: about 620-640 for A, B, C, DRB1 and DQB1; roughly 510 for DQA1; some 590 for DPA1; and 450 to 480 for DPB1. A handful of DR-DQ haplotypes were treated as single units for association and clustering because of strong linkage in the cohort. On average, 235,054 unique TCR beta nucleotide sequences were sequenced per donor among a few hundred genotyped donors of the cohort, with roughly 18% of those sequences being non-productive.

To prepare the library, the immunoSEQ multiplex PCR assay was applied. For the multiplex PCR, a mixture combining 60 forward primers for TCR Vbeta segments and 13 reverse primers for TCR Jbeta segments was used. The CDR3 region of rearranged TCR beta genes was amplified from genomic DNA with a multiplex PCR assay. On the Illumina HiSeq System, the amplified TCR beta libraries were sequenced as 87-base-pair reads. The published analysis was carried out like this. In a later analysis, some 80 million unique TCR beta chains were counted across the roughly 670 repertoires, and about 9.9 million of these chains were shared by at least two donors. Raw reads were error-corrected and collapsed into unique sequences with a nearest-neighbor algorithm that merged closely related sequences to remove PCR and sequencing errors. Alignment of CDR3 sequences to IMGT reference sequences was used to assign V, D and J gene segments. Each retained sequence needed at least a six-nucleotide match to both a V gene segment and a J gene segment. A rearrangement counted as productive if the CDR3 had no stop codons and remained in frame with V and J, and every other rearrangement counted as non-productive. Following IMGT convention, CDR3 was defined as the stretch from the second conserved V-encoded cysteine up to the conserved J-encoded phenylalanine. The earlier analysis of some 550 of the donors excluded any sequence lacking an unambiguous match to a single V gene segment. An earlier analysis of 450 to 650 of the donors called V segments functional above 56.7% productive rearrangements and segregating when the between-donor standard deviation exceeded 5%. A statistical classification framework was built to diagnose cytomegalovirus status from the catalog of TCR beta chain sequences. A later analysis assigned V and J genes by comparing TCR nucleotide sequences with IMGT/GENE-DB human TR gene sequences. Using the TCRdist pipeline, a later analysis assigned CDR3 sequences along with most-parsimonious VDJ recombination scenarios. In a later analysis, each TCR beta chain was defined by its CDR3 amino acid sequence together with its V-gene family, and reads lacking a unique V-gene family were excluded. A later analysis removed 450 to 600 highly shared, low-generation-probability nucleotide sequences to deal with suspected cross-contamination and a sequencing artifact. In a later analysis, a clonal expansion index for each public chain was calculated from normalized within-repertoire ranks of inferred template counts. Generation probabilities in a later analysis came from a VDJ recombination model fitted to out-of-frame rearrangements, and those results were checked against IGoR. In a later analysis, TCR-TCR, TCR-HLA and TCR-CMV co-occurrence was scored with hypergeometric tests, and a repertoire-size bias correction was applied to TCR pairs. To estimate false discovery rates, a later analysis permuted the HLA or CMV assignments 20 times. In a later analysis, co-occurring TCRs were grouped with DBSCAN, and TCRdist sequence similarity was added when clustering was performed within HLA-allele-positive subsets. Repertoires with fewer than 30,000 or more than 120,000 public chains were left out of co-occurrence clustering, as were four to six repertoires with anomalous nucleotide sharing. TCRdb re-hosts the immuneACCESS table, in-frame sequences only. Its copies lack some clones; in the studies checked, an unresolved V gene accounts for under half of them, and the cause for the rest is not known. V, J and clone size were drawn from that table, and D and trimming were deduced from the DNA. The sample includes some 140,000 clones, with approximately 85% observed a single time. Roughly 6.7% of the sample belongs to the ten largest clones.

Beyond this particular receptor, the publication reports: A few of the identified cytomegalovirus-associated TCR beta chains were confirmed in vitro to be specific for cytomegalovirus antigens. A later analysis found that most CMV-associated TCR beta chains appeared HLA-restricted, with HLA associations seemingly driven largely by CMV exposure. An earlier analysis of around 540 of the donors showed that most TCR beta V segments appeared in productive rearrangements either about 90% or about 30% of the time, which broadly matched IMGT annotations. A further reported finding was that TCR beta sequences accurately predicted the HLA-A and HLA-B alleles for most subjects in the first cohort. Several of the top co-occurrence clusters appeared to be linked to parvovirus B19, influenza, CMV and Epstein-Barr virus, according to a later analysis. A later genetic analysis reported fewer N-insertions in productive TCRs among donors in an Asian-associated ancestry cluster than the roughly 700-donor mean. In both the original and validation cohorts, the classifier was reported to diagnose cytomegalovirus status with high specificity and sensitivity. Seventeen rarely observed V segments, including chromosome 9 orphons, were excluded from the earlier analysis of approximately 600 of the donors because counts were too low. A later genetic analysis associated a missense DCLRE1C variant with V-gene and J-gene trimming of TCR beta chains, and an independent cohort replicated the association. A cluster of highly shared sequence variants was judged likely to be a technical artifact of the sequencing pipeline. Roughly uniform sequencing depth across donors was assumed in presence/absence analyses, although this assumption may not hold. In a later analysis, HLA-associated TCR beta chains were found to be more clonally expanded and to have lower generation probabilities than equally common non-associated chains. The study gave a list of under 200 TCR beta chains associated with cytomegalovirus. This cohort had only TCR beta chains sequenced, and the lack of alpha or paired-chain data limited which features could be detected. When HLA alleles, especially DR and DQ, strongly co-occurred, TCR associations were difficult to assign to individual alleles. Across donors, most TCR sequences were observed very rarely, whereas some public TCRs were present in many individuals. The authors suggested that the approach could potentially be extended to other disease states and immunological phenotypes. Linkage disequilibrium might explain the correlated functional status among segregating V segments, but an unknown experimental factor could not be excluded. HLA typing was unavailable for some donors at each locus, so association tests used only the typed subset. A later analysis associated 15,000 or so TCR beta sequences with specific HLA alleles at a false discovery rate of 0.05. Immune exposure information for the cohort was limited to CMV serostatus. According to a later analysis, TCR association rates differed among HLA loci, with DRB1 alleles showing the most associated TCRs and HLA-C alleles showing the fewest. Some IMGT-functional V segments, including TRBV6-2 and TRBV6-3, could not be told apart with the 87-base-pair reads, so those segments were excluded.

This clone was seen a handful of times. Its antigen is still unknown. Base qualities are not at hand, and no much larger clone is one base apart. CDR3 length: 14 amino acids, cysteine to phenylalanine. Only the CDR3 DNA stays, 42 bases, in frame from base 1. In the germline V gene, CDR1 corresponds to SGHRS and CDR2 to YFSETQ. V drops 1 base and J drops 3 bases, leaving 10 bases in between. The cohort was made up of 650 to 700 healthy bone marrow donors. At the time of sampling, all cohort members were nominally healthy, though unrecorded immune exposures were likely present. The donor tested CMV seropositive and was one of the 289 seropositive cohort members. Each donor provided a peripheral blood sample, and peripheral blood mononuclear cells were used for TCR beta sequencing. The Qiagen DNeasy Blood Extraction Kit was used to extract genomic DNA from the blood cell samples.

The sequenced sample consisted of PBMCs. The sequence is built from TRBV5-1 and TRBJ1-1; tentative D gene TRBD1, with 6 bases matching. The source is a woman in her twenties or thirties in good health and CMV-seropositive. CDR3 sequence: CASSLWGQDTEAFF. DNA sequence: TGCGCCAGCAGCTTGTGGGGGCAGGACACTGAAGCTTTCTTT. When the CDR3 is completed using the reference TRBV5-1 and TRBJ1-1 genes on either side, the full variable domain is KAGVTQTPRYLIKTRGQQVTLSCSPISGHRSVSWYQQTPGQGLQFLFEYFSETQRNKGNFPGRFSGRQFSNSRSEMNVSTLELGDSALYLCASSLWGQDTEAFFGQGTRLTVV.